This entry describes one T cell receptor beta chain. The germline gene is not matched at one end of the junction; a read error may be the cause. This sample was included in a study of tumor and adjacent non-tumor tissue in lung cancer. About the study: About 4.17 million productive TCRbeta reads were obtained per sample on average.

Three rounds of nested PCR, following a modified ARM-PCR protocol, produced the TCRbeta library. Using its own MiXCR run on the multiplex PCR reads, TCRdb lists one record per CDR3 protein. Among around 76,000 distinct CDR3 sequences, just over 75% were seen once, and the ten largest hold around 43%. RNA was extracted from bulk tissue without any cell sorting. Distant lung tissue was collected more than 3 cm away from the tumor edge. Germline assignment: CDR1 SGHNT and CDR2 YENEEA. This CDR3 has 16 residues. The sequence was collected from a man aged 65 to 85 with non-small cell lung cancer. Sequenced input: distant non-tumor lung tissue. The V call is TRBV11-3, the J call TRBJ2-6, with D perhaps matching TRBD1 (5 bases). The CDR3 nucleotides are TGTGCCAGCAGCTTGCGACTGAGTTCTGGGGCCAACGGCCTGACTTTC. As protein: CASSLRLSSGANGLTF.